The rows below give T cell receptor beta chains drawn from one sample of a study of shared clonotypes between healthy human individuals. Clones were read by immunoSEQ multiplex PCR, and TCRdb kept only the in-frame ones, dropping some. The sample includes about 560,000 clones, roughly 79% of them seen just once. The sequenced sample consisted of PBMCs. The receptor set was obtained from a woman in her forties in good health. Some clones in this sample may be carry-over from other donors' samples. Each CDR3 is given with its conserved first and last residue. A D gene is named only where the DNA matches it firmly. Clone size, where shown, is once, few, many, or a class for clones that have expanded.

>TRBV2|-|-|TRBJ2-3
CASTFAVDTQYF
TGTGCCAGCACCTTTGCGGTGGATACGCAGTATTTT
>TRBV29-1|TRBD1|-|TRBJ2-1
CSVNRDSSGNEQFF
TGCAGCGTAAACCGGGACAGCTCTGGGAATGAGCAGTTCTTC
>TRBV5-4|-|many|TRBJ2-7
CASSPDRNYEQYF
TGTGCCAGCAGCCCCGACAGGAACTACGAGCAGTACTTC
>TRBV28|-|-|TRBJ1-5
CASSSGAGGNQPQHF
TGTGCCAGCAGCTCTGGGGCAGGGGGCAATCAGCCCCAGCATTTT
>TRBV6-1|-|few|TRBJ2-7
CASRDGTRVREQYF
TGTGCCAGCAGGGACGGGACTCGGGTCCGCGAGCAGTACTTC
>TRBV6-5|-|once|TRBJ2-1
CASSYNRVVNEQFF
TGTGCCAGCAGTTACAACAGGGTAGTCAATGAGCAGTTCTTC
>TRBV2|TRBD1|-|TRBJ1-4
CASSYRQGEKLFF
TGTGCCAGCAGTTATAGACAGGGGGAAAAACTGTTTTTT
>TRBV5-1|-|-|TRBJ1-1
CASSLRIGESTEAFF
TGCGCCAGCAGCTTGAGGATAGGGGAGAGCACTGAAGCTTTCTTT
>TRBV11-2|TRBD2|-|TRBJ2-1
CASSQGLAGEQFF
TGTGCCAGCAGCCAGGGACTAGCCGGTGAGCAGTTCTTC
>TRBV11-2|-|-|TRBJ2-5
CASRVNGMGETQYF
TGTGCCAGCAGGGTAAACGGGATGGGGGAGACCCAGTACTTC
>TRBV7-2|-|-|TRBJ2-3
CASSLSSLTDTQYF
TGTGCCAGCAGCTTATCCAGCTTGACAGATACGCAGTATTTT
>TRBV7-7|TRBD1|-|TRBJ2-1
CASSLRQGEVNEQFF
TGTGCCAGCAGCTTAAGACAGGGGGAGGTCAATGAGCAGTTCTTC
>TRBV7-9|TRBD1|-|TRBJ1-5
CASSSGGLAQHF
TGTGCCAGCAGCTCAGGGGGGTTGGCCCAGCATTTT
>TRBV10-3|-|-|TRBJ1-2
CAIGGGSNYGYTF
TGTGCCATCGGAGGCGGATCTAACTATGGCTACACCTTC
>TRBV7-9|TRBD2|-|TRBJ2-7
CASSLDSGKRYEQYF
TGTGCCAGCAGCCTAGACAGCGGGAAACGCTACGAGCAGTACTTC
>TRBV10-3|-|-|TRBJ1-1
CAISESGKGDTEAFF
TGTGCCATCAGTGAGTCGGGGAAGGGCGACACTGAAGCTTTCTTT
>TRBV28|-|once|TRBJ2-6
CASFSSGANVLTF
TGTGCCAGCTTCTCTTCTGGGGCCAACGTCCTGACTTTC
>TRBV28|TRBD2|once|TRBJ2-3
CASSAPGTSGPFVDTQYF
TGTGCCAGCAGTGCCCCCGGGACTAGCGGGCCGTTTGTTGATACGCAGTATTTT
>TRBV5-4|-|-|TRBJ1-2
CASSSGQRNYGYTF
TGTGCCAGCAGCTCCGGGCAGAGAAACTATGGCTACACCTTC
>TRBV28|-|-|TRBJ1-1
CASSFYSEAFF
TGTGCCAGCAGTTTTTATAGTGAAGCTTTCTTT
>TRBV19|TRBD1|few|TRBJ1-1
CASSTSTPRGRDEAFF
TGTGCCAGTAGTACCTCAACCCCCAGGGGGCGCGATGAAGCTTTCTTT
>TRBV5-1|-|-|TRBJ2-3
CASTGRVGDTQYF
TGCGCCAGCACCGGCAGGGTCGGAGATACGCAGTATTTT
>TRBV11-1|-|-|TRBJ2-7
CASSFGLARPYEQYF
TGTGCCAGCAGCTTTGGGCTAGCGAGGCCCTACGAGCAGTACTTC
>TRBV7-2|-|-|TRBJ1-3
CASSLATGGVSGNTIYF
TGTGCCAGCAGCTTAGCGACCGGGGGCGTATCTGGAAACACCATATATTTT
>TRBV5-1|-|-|TRBJ1-1
CASSDQGPGAEAFF
TGCGCCAGCAGCGATCAAGGTCCCGGTGCTGAAGCTTTCTTT
>TRBV6-4|TRBD2|-|TRBJ2-1
CASSDSSGSYNEQFF
TGTGCCAGCAGTGACTCTAGCGGGAGTTACAATGAGCAGTTCTTC
>TRBV7-9|-|-|TRBJ2-5
CASQGGGGGTQYF
TGTGCCTCCCAGGGGGGGGGCGGCGGGACCCAGTACTTC
>TRBV5-1|TRBD1|-|TRBJ2-1
CASSKDRGDTEQFF
TGCGCCAGCAGCAAGGACAGGGGCGATACTGAGCAGTTCTTC
>TRBV2|-|once|TRBJ2-3
CASRFMGMDTQYF
TGTGCCAGCAGGTTCATGGGAATGGATACGCAGTATTTT
>TRBV2|TRBD2|-|TRBJ2-3
CASRRREGLGDTQYF
TGTGCCAGCAGGAGGCGGGAGGGCCTAGGAGATACGCAGTATTTT
>TRBV2|-|few|TRBJ1-1
CASKVDMNTEAFF
TGTGCCAGCAAGGTAGACATGAACACTGAAGCTTTCTTT
>TRBV4-2|TRBD1|-|TRBJ2-7
CASSQEGGRGHAAYEQYF
TGTGCCAGCAGCCAAGAAGGGGGCCGTGGTCACGCGGCCTACGAGCAGTACTTC
>TRBV11-2|TRBD2|-|TRBJ2-3
CASSLGLAGGLDTQYF
TGTGCCAGCAGCCTGGGACTAGCGGGAGGGCTGGATACGCAGTATTTT
>TRBV5-6|TRBD1|-|TRBJ1-1
CASSLYFTGGTEAFF
TGTGCCAGCAGCTTGTATTTCACAGGGGGCACTGAAGCTTTCTTT
>TRBV11-2|-|-|TRBJ2-5
CASSLTGETQYF
TGTGCCAGCAGCTTGACAGGAGAGACCCAGTACTTC
>TRBV11-2|-|many|TRBJ1-4
CASSTWTATNEKLFF
TGTGCCAGCAGCACGTGGACAGCAACTAATGAAAAACTGTTTTTT
>TRBV6-1|TRBD1|many|TRBJ1-3
CASSEEQGAGNTIYF
TGTGCCAGCAGTGAAGAACAGGGGGCTGGAAACACCATATATTTT
>TRBV2|-|-|TRBJ2-1
CASSEARRLVTTYNEQFF
TGTGCCAGCAGTGAAGCCCGTCGGCTCGTTACCACGTACAATGAGCAGTTCTTC
>TRBV28|-|-|TRBJ2-7
CASHPSSTRNYEQYF
TGTGCCAGCCATCCCTCGTCGACAAGAAACTACGAGCAGTACTTC
>TRBV6-1|-|few|TRBJ1-1
CASSRDPLNTEAFF
TGTGCCAGCAGTCGGGACCCACTGAACACTGAAGCTTTCTTT
>TRBV7-3|-|many|TRBJ2-1
CASSPRMVSYNEQFF
TGTGCCAGCAGCCCTCGAATGGTTTCCTACAATGAGCAGTTCTTC
>TRBV5-1|TRBD1|-|TRBJ2-2
CASSFTGGGTGELFF
TGCGCCAGCAGCTTCACAGGGGGAGGAACCGGGGAGCTGTTTTTT
>TRBV7-9|-|few|TRBJ2-5
CASSLDKETQYF
TGTGCCAGCAGCTTAGACAAAGAGACCCAGTACTTC
>TRBV7-9|-|-|TRBJ1-1
CASSLVGGVGTEAFF
TGTGCCAGCAGCTTAGTTGGGGGTGTGGGCACTGAAGCTTTCTTT
>TRBV6-5|-|-|TRBJ1-4
CASTVTGTPSEKLFF
TGTGCCAGCACCGTAACTGGGACACCTAGTGAAAAACTGTTTTTT
>TRBV18|-|-|TRBJ2-2
CASSPMGGPRTGELFF
TGTGCCAGCTCACCAATGGGGGGCCCCCGCACCGGGGAGCTGTTTTTT
>TRBV11-3|TRBD1|-|TRBJ1-1
CASSKGTGGFEAFF
TGTGCCAGCAGCAAAGGGACAGGGGGTTTTGAAGCTTTCTTT
>TRBV4-2|-|-|TRBJ2-1
CASSQPLAGTYNEQFF
TGTGCCAGCAGCCAACCTCTGGCGGGTACCTACAATGAGCAGTTCTTC
>TRBV5-3|TRBD2|-|TRBJ2-2
CARSRRLTGGSNTGELFF
TGTGCCAGAAGCCGCCGTCTAACGGGCGGGAGTAACACCGGGGAGCTGTTTTTT
>TRBV7-6|TRBD1|once|TRBJ2-1
CASSPDRGSYNEQFF
TGTGCCAGCAGTCCAGACAGGGGATCCTACAATGAGCAGTTCTTC
>TRBV15|-|-|TRBJ1-5
CATSRGLSNQPQHF
TGTGCCACCAGCAGAGGACTTTCCAATCAGCCCCAGCATTTT
>TRBV29-1|-|few|TRBJ2-3
CSVPRAPGAQYF
TGCAGCGTCCCCCGGGCCCCCGGCGCGCAGTATTTT
>TRBV7-2|TRBD2|-|TRBJ2-1
CASSPQAGYNEQFF
TGTGCCAGCAGCCCACAAGCGGGATACAATGAGCAGTTCTTC
>TRBV10-3|TRBD1|-|TRBJ1-1
CAISGQGGLEAFF
TGTGCCATCAGTGGGCAGGGGGGGCTCGAAGCTTTCTTT